The 10 T cell receptor beta chains below were found in one sample sequenced in a study of blood T cell repertoires in COVID-19. Repertoires were generated with immunoSEQ multiplex PCR, while TCRdb's copy carries only in-frame clones and drops some. The repertoire holds about 400,000 clones, over 75% seen once, with around 2.1% in the top ten. The sample taken for sequencing was PBMCs or T cells enriched from blood (not recorded which). All receptors come from a woman between 40 and 55 years old with acute COVID-19.

The V gene is TRBV5-8, the J gene TRBJ1-2, with D possibly matching TRBD1 (6 bases). Per the germline V gene, CDR1 is SGHTS and CDR2 is YDEGEE. CDR3 length equals 13 residues. The V end lost 6 bases, the J end lost 8 bases, and 17 bases lay between the germline ends. CDR3 bases: TGTGCCAGCACCGCCCACAGGGCTGGCGGCTACACCTTC. Its translation: CASTAHRAGGYTF. Looking up the rest from reference TRBV5-8 and TRBJ1-2 gives the full variable domain: EAGVTQSPTHLIKTRGQQATLRCSPISGHTSVYWYQQALGLGLQFLLWYDEGEERNRGNFPPRFSGRQFPNYSSELNVNALELEDSALYLCASTAHRAGGYTFGSGTRLTVV.

CDR3 in DNA: TGTGCCAGCAGCTTGGTAGGCGGTCCGTGGAACGAGCAGTACTTC. It specifies CASSLVGGPWNEQYF. The V and J genes are TRBV5-8 and TRBJ2-7; no firm D call. The CDR3 contains 15 residues. Germline CDR1 reads SGHTS; CDR2 reads YDEGEE. V was cut by 0 bases and J by 5 bases, with 15 bases left in between.

J is TRBJ1-5 and V is TRBV6-2 or TRBV6-3; 12 nucleotides agree with TRBD1. CDR1 and CDR2 from the germline V gene are MNHEY and SVGEGT. J lost 4 bases, V lost 6 bases, and 4 bases had no gene match. The CDR3 contains 15 residues. In nucleotides, the CDR3 is TGTGCCAGCAGCCGGGACAGGGGGCCGAATCAGCCCCAGCATTTT. Translation: CASSRDRGPNQPQHF.

The chain couples TRBV5-1 to TRBJ1-5; D perhaps matches TRBD1 (6 bases). The CDR3 length is 15 residues. V lost 0 bases and J lost 3, with 10 bases in between. The germline gives CDR1 SGHRS, CDR2 YFSETQ. For the CDR3, the DNA is TGCGCCAGCAGCTTGGACGGGGGGCCCAATCAGCCCCAGCATTTT. Protein product: CASSLDGGPNQPQHF.

This chain joins TRBV7-9 and TRBJ2-2, with D perhaps matching TRBD1 (6 bases). This CDR3 has 16 residues. The germline CDR1 and CDR2 sequences are SEHNR and FQNEAQ (reference sequence). V was clipped by 5 bases and J by 0 bases, with 13 bases between them. The CDR3 region is CASSPKGQTNTGELFF. In DNA, the CDR3 is TGTGCCAGCAGCCCAAAGGGACAAACGAACACCGGGGAGCTGTTTTTT.

The chain uses TRBV6-5 and TRBJ1-4, with unresolved D. V dropped 0 bases and J dropped 5 bases, with 7 bases sitting between them. The germline V gene encodes CDR1 MNHEY and CDR2 SVGAGI. The CDR3 totals 14 residues. CDR3 bases: TGTGCCAGCAGTTACTCGTTCAGGAATGAAAAACTGTTTTTT. Translation: CASSYSFRNEKLFF.

This chain uses TRBV27 with TRBJ1-1; D perhaps matches TRBD1 (6 bases). The CDR3 length is 14 residues. Germline V lookup: CDR1 MNHEY, CDR2 SMNVEV (reference sequence). V lost 6 bases and J lost 0, with 11 bases in between. The CDR3: CASRSGALNTEAFF. For the CDR3, the DNA is TGTGCCAGCAGATCAGGGGCACTGAACACTGAAGCTTTCTTT.

The chain joins TRBV9 to TRBJ1-6; D not certain. From germline, CDR1 is SGDLS and CDR2 YYNGEE. The germline V and J ends were trimmed by 0 bases and 10 bases, with 14 bases remaining between them. The CDR3 runs 15 residues. Here the CDR3 DNA reads TGTGCCAGCAGCGTAGCGCTTGGGAGCGACTCACCCCTCCACTTT. It yields the protein CASSVALGSDSPLHF.

This chain connects TRBV19 to TRBJ1-4, with D possibly being TRBD1 (5 bases). Germline V lookup: CDR1 LNHDA, CDR2 SQIVND (reference sequence). V lost 4 bases, J lost 8 bases, and 17 bases lay in between. The CDR3 covers 15 residues. CDR3 in DNA: TGTGCCAGTAGTAGCCGGTACGGGGGAGACGAAAAACTGTTTTTT. This gives the protein CASSSRYGGDEKLFF. Combining the CDR3 with reference TRBV19 and TRBJ1-4 gives the whole variable domain DGGITQSPKYLFRKEGQNVTLSCEQNLNHDAMYWYRQDPGQGLRLIYYSQIVNDFQKGDIAEGYSVSREKKESFPLTVTSAQKNPTAFYLCASSSRYGGDEKLFFGSGTQLSVL.

The gene calls are TRBV6-5 and TRBJ1-1; D possibly corresponds to TRBD1 (6 bases). The CDR3 is made up of 13 amino acids. Between the trimmed V and J ends, which lost 8 bases and 0 bases, there was a span of 10 bases. Per the germline V gene, CDR1 is MNHEY and CDR2 is SVGAGI. CDR3 nucleotide sequence: TGTGCCAGCCTCCAGGGGATGAACACTGAAGCTTTCTTT. It codes for CASLQGMNTEAFF.